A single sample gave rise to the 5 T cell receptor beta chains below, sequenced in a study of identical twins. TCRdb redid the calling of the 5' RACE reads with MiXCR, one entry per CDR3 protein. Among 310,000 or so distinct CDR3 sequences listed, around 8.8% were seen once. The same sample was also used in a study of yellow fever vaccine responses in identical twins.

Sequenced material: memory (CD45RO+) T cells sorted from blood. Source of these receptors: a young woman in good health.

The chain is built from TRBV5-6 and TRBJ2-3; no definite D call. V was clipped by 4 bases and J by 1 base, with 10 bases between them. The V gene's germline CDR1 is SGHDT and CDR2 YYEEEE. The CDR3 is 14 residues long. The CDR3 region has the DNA TGTGCCAGCAGCCGGCGGATTCGCACAGATACGCAGTATTTT. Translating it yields CASSRRIRTDTQYF.

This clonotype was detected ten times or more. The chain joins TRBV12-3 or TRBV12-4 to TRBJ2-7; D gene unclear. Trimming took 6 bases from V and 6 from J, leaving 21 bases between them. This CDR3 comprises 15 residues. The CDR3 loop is CASSHSVAKVGEQYF. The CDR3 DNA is TGTGCCAGCAGCCACTCAGTGGCGAAAGTGGGCGAGCAGTACTTC.

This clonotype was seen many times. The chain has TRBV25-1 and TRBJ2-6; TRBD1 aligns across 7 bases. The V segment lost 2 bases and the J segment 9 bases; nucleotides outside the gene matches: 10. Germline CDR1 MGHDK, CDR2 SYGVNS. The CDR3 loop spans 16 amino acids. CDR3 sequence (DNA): TGTGCCAGCAGTGAAAGGCAGGGGGTGGGTGGCAACGTCCTGACTTTC. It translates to CASSERQGVGGNVLTF.

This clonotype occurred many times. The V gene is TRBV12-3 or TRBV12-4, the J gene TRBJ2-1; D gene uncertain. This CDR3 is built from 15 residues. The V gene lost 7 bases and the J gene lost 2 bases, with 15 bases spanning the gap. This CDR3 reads CASKLFGGTYNEQFF. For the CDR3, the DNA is TGTGCCAGCAAACTTTTCGGCGGTACCTACAATGAGCAGTTCTTC.

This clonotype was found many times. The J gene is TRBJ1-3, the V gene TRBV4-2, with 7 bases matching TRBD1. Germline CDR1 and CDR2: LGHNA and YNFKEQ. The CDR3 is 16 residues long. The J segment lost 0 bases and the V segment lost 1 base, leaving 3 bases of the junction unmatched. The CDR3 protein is CASSQVGQTSGNTIYF. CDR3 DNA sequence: TGTGCCAGCAGCCAAGTGGGACAGACCTCTGGAAACACCATATATTTT.